This T cell receptor beta chain was observed in a study of blood T cells in healthy people across ages (dated by TCRdb to the mid-2010s). Broadly, across the study: Template switching captured roughly one uniquely barcoded TCR beta cDNA molecule per two T cells in model experiments. Four age groups were formed from the donors: young (average 16 years), middle-aged (just under 40), aged (62) and long-lived (more than 75). Two additional independent replicas of 1 million unique cDNA reads from the same blood draw were analyzed for two donors (one aged 18 to 30 and one aged 80 or older). The study measured age-related changes in TCR beta repertoire diversity using deep sequencing normalized with unique cDNA molecular identifiers. Paper-wide results and their limitations: Compared with the aged group, more naive CD4+ T cells, fewer expanded clones and increased TCR diversity were shown by the long-lived group, suggesting age selection. Estimates of total diversity based on one million sequenced T cells were regarded as lower bounds and as underestimates. The CMV infection status of donors was not known, potentially confounding age-related changes in expanded clonotypes. Since profiling was done on bulk unsorted PBMCs, naive and antigen-experienced compartments could not be conclusively compared. There was a strong correlation between observed TCR beta diversity and the percentage of naive T cells measured by flow cytometry. As age increased, observed TCR beta diversity per million T cells dropped in a roughly linear way, and a significant reduction was already evident by age 40.

Including cysteine and phenylalanine, the CDR3 has 15 amino acids. Here the CDR3 DNA is all that survives: 45 bases in frame from base 1. CDR1 MDHEN and CDR2 SYDVKM are derived from the germline V gene. V is clipped by 8 bases and J by 0 bases, and the sequence between their germline boundaries is 15 bases long. In its sample, this clonotype was seen a few times. This receptor's antigen is unknown. No much larger clone is present one base from it, and per-base qualities are unavailable. Donors were a few dozen systemically healthy Caucasian individuals from Russia aged roughly 6 to 90 years. Approximately 10 milliliters of peripheral blood were collected from each donor into EDTA-treated Vacutainer tubes. Ficoll-Paque density-gradient centrifugation was used to isolate PBMCs, with at least 7 million per sample. Trizol reagent was used to extract total RNA from the PBMCs, yielding at least 5.5 micrograms per sample. For every donor, an aliquot of PBMCs went through flow cytometry to measure the percentages of naive CD45RAhigh/CD27high T cells.

Library preparation was by 5' RACE. The listed sequencing device is Illumina HiSeq 2500. A second PCR of roughly 7 to 12 cycles was run with a J-beta primer mix and a sample-barcoded 5' primer. A template-switch 5' adaptor carrying 12 random nucleotides introduced a unique molecular identifier onto each TCR beta cDNA molecule. At least 2.5 million CDR3-containing paired-end reads were obtained from each sample. First-strand cDNA synthesis was performed from all RNA using the Mint cDNA synthesis kit, with priming by a TRBC-specific oligonucleotide. Following uracil-DNA glycosylase treatment, a first 18-cycle PCR with universal primers M1SS and BC2_uni_R was performed on all cDNA. Processing in the source paper ran as follows. Normalization of each sample was performed by random selection of 1 million high-quality reads, each carrying a distinct molecular identifier. Instead of being binned into consensus sequences, reads that shared molecular identifiers were thrown out. CDR3 identification, clonotype clustering and error correction used MiTCR with a Q25 quality threshold and the strictest error-elimination algorithm. A nonparametric unseen species model with Euler transformation was used to estimate a lower bound on total TCR beta diversity. The raw public data were reprocessed by TCRdb itself: fastp quality trimming at Q25, MiXCR clonotype calling, in-frame beta chains only. Identical CDR3 protein sequences are pooled into one entry, listed with their most common genes and DNA. TCRdb's processing, not the authors', yielded these V and J calls. The sample table shows over 450,000 distinct CDR3 sequences, and around 24% are seen once. The top ten constitute approximately 10% of the sample.

These data are also associated with another study on T cells of mothers and their children. The second paper states: Nine systemically healthy Caucasian individuals served as donors, namely three mothers together with their six children. cDNA synthesis used all of the extracted RNA, with 1.5 ug of RNA in each 15 ul reaction. In the second PCR, the M1S primer added sample barcodes and 2-4 random nucleotides. Over 10 million TCR beta CDR3 reads came from each mother, compared with approximately 3.1 million reads from each child. TCR recombination output is similarly shaped by thymic selection in related and unrelated pairs, with a minor effect exerted by inherited differences. Normalized repertoire overlap was always slightly but never significantly higher in related than unrelated mother-child pairs. Persistent microchimeric T cell clones were not detected, at a sensitivity of around 99 clones per million clonotypes. To look for features that set related mother-child pairs apart from unrelated individuals, the researchers ran deep NGS to compare the TCR beta repertoires of mothers and children. The mean age was roughly 44 +/- 4 years for the mothers and approximately 11 +/- 4 years for the children. After adapter ligation was performed with NEBNext reagents, the libraries were sequenced on an Illumina HiSeq 2000 with 100+100 nt paired-end reads. To prevent cross-contamination, the mother and child libraries were prepared a month apart and were sequenced in separate runs. Each donor had between about 500,000 and 2,100,000 distinct TCR beta clonotypes identified. Naive TCR beta clonotypes were estimated from low-frequency clonotypes matched to each donor's FACS-determined naive share, without sorting.

The chain is assembled from TRBV28 and TRBJ2-3, with no reliable assignment of the D segment. The TCR sequence derives from a boy aged 5 to 17 in good health. The sample was blood. The DNA sequence is given as TGTGCCAGCGGCCCCCAGGCGGTGAGCACAGATACGCAGTATTTT. It is translated as CASGPQAVSTDTQYF.